This passage covers 9 T cell receptor beta chains from one sample sequenced in a study of T cells in localized non-small cell lung cancer. Produced via immunoSEQ multiplex PCR; TCRdb's table is partial and in-frame only. The data contain 70,000 to 95,000 clones, under 95% of them singletons. The source material was PBMCs, sampled before any cancer treatment. Source of these receptors: a woman aged 40-75 years with stage II squamous cell lung carcinoma.

V and J are TRBV27 and TRBJ1-2; TRBD1 is a possible D gene (6 bases). Trimming took off 4 bases at V and 4 bases at J, with 19 bases between the two ends. The germline gives CDR1 MNHEY, CDR2 SMNVEV (reference sequence). This CDR3 has 16 amino acids. CDR3 in DNA: TGTGCCAGCAGTTCCCTAGCCGGGAGGGGGATCTATGGCTACACCTTC. Its translation is CASSSLAGRGIYGYTF.

Only one count was recorded for this clone. This chain connects TRBV23-1 to TRBJ2-5; no definite D call. TRBV23-1 has ORF status, its function being uncertain. With 0 bases removed from V and 1 base from J, the gap between germline ends came to 6 bases. The CDR3 covers 14 residues. The CDR3 DNA reads as TGCGCCAGCAGTCAATCCGGCCTCCAAGAGACCCAGTACTTC. This translates into CASSQSGLQETQYF.

The chain combines TRBV14 with TRBJ2-7, with D possibly being TRBD1 (5 bases). The germline V gene has CDR1 SGHDN and CDR2 FVKESK. CDR3 length: 15 amino acids. Trimming shortened V by 6 bases and J by 3 bases, and 18 bases separated the two germline ends. The CDR3 reads CASRMGTGAVYEQYF. Here the CDR3 DNA reads TGTGCCAGCAGGATGGGAACAGGAGCTGTCTACGAGCAGTACTTC.

The gene calls are TRBV12-5 and TRBJ1-1, with D perhaps TRBD1 (6 bases). Germline CDR1 and CDR2: LGHNT and FRNRAP. V was shortened by 4 bases and J by 1 base, with 22 bases between the two germline ends. CDR3 length: 18 residues. CDR3 region: CASGSTLNPRTENTEAFF. The CDR3 DNA reads as TGTGCTAGTGGTTCCACACTCAATCCCCGGACAGAGAACACTGAAGCTTTCTTT. Full variable domain (missing parts from reference TRBV12-5 and TRBJ1-1): DARVTQTPRHKVTEMGQEVTMRCQPILGHNTVFWYRQTMMQGLELLAYFRNRAPLDDSGMPKDRFSAEMPDATLATLKIQPSEPRDSAVYFCASGSTLNPRTENTEAFFGQGTRLTVV.

The chain joins TRBV5-4 to TRBJ2-7; 8 bases match TRBD2. The CDR3 contains 13 residues. The germline V gene has CDR1 SGHNT and CDR2 YYREEE (reference sequence). V shed 4 bases, J shed 4 bases, and the junction held 4 bases outside the gene matches. CDR3 protein: CASSPGGRYEQYF. The CDR3 bases are TGTGCCAGCAGCCCGGGGGGGCGGTACGAGCAGTACTTC.

In this sample, this clone turned up once. V is TRBV5-4 and J is TRBJ2-7; 7 nucleotides match TRBD2. The V and J ends lost 1 base and 5 bases, in that order; junction bases with no gene match: 3. The CDR3 totals 13 residues. Germline loops: CDR1 SGHNT, CDR2 YYREEE (reference sequence). The CDR3, as DNA: TGTGCCAGCAGCTTGAGGGGAGGGAACGAGCAGTACTTC. Its translation is CASSLRGGNEQYF.

The chain has TRBV19 and TRBJ2-7; 11 bases align to TRBD2. V shed 5 bases and J 2 bases; nucleotides not matched to a gene: 2. CDR1 is LNHDA and CDR2 is SQIVND in the germline V gene (reference sequence). The CDR3 extends over 14 amino acids. CDR3 nucleotide sequence: TGTGCCAGTAGTTTTAGCGGGAGGGCCTACGAGCAGTACTTC. Translation gives CASSFSGRAYEQYF.

The V and J genes are TRBV11-3 and TRBJ2-7, with D unclear. This CDR3 region has 13 residues. In germline, CDR1 is SGHNT, CDR2 YENEEA. Trimming pared 5 bases from V and 6 bases from J, leaving 14 bases between. For the CDR3, the DNA is TGTGCCAGCAGCCTTACCCCGGAAAGCGAGCAGTACTTC. It encodes CASSLTPESEQYF.

A note on this clone: A junction boundary mismatches the germline segment, possibly from a read error. The rearrangement links TRBV19 to TRBJ2-1; D is uncertain. The CDR3 has 13 amino acids. The germline V gene encodes CDR1 LNHDA and CDR2 SQIVND (reference sequence). The CDR3 spells CASSIGNYNEQFF. CDR3 bases: TGTGCCAGTAGCATAGGAAACTACAATGAGCAGTTCTTC.